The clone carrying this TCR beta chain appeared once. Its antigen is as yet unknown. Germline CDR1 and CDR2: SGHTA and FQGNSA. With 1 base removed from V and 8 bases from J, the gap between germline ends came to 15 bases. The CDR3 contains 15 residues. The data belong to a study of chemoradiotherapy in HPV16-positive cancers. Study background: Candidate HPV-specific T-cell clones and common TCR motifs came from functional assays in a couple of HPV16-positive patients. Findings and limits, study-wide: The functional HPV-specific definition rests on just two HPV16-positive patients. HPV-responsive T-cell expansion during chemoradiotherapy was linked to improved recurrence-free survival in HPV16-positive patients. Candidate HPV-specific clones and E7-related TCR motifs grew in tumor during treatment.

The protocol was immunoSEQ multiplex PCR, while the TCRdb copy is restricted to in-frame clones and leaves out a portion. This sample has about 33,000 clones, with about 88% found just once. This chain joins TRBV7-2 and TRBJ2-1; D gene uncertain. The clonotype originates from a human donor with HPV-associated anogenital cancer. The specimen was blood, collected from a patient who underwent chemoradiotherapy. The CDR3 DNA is TGTGCCAGCAGCTTAGGGGTGGCCCTCGGCTATGAGCAGTTCTTC. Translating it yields CASSLGVALGYEQFF.